The clone carrying this T cell receptor beta chain appeared many times. These data are taken from a study of identical twins. cDNA carried unique molecular identifiers, and a universal primer site was added by template switching. From the 5' RACE reads, TCRdb called clonotypes with MiXCR, one entry per CDR3 protein. The table shows roughly 710,000 distinct CDR3 sequences, with 6% to 6.5% occurring only once. Germline V lookup: CDR1 SGHVS, CDR2 FNYEAQ. Trimming removed 1 base from V and 8 bases from J, with 15 bases in between. The CDR3 extends over 15 amino acids. This sequence joins TRBV7-6 and TRBJ2-1, with D unclear. Sequencing used naive T cells sorted from blood. The source of this sequence is a man younger than 35 in good health. This chain's CDR3 is CASSLGAAPGYEQFF. The CDR3 coding sequence is TGTGCCAGCAGCTTAGGGGCGGCACCTGGCTATGAGCAGTTCTTC.